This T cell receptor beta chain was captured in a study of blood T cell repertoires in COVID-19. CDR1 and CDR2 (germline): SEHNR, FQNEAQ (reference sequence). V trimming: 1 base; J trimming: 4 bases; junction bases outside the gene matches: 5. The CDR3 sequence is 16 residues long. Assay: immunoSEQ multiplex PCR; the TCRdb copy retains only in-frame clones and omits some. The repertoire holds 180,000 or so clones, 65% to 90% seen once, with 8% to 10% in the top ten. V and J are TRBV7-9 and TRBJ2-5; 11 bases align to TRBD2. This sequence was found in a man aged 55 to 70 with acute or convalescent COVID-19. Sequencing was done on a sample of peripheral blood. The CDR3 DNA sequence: TGTGCCAGCAGCTTAGTCGGGACTAGCGGAGGAGAGACCCAGTACTTC. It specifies CASSLVGTSGGETQYF.